This T cell receptor (beta chain) was identified during a study of T cell responses to AZD1222 COVID-19 vaccine. About the study: Pooling covered second doses at about 4 or about 12 weeks.

CDR1 is MDHEN, CDR2 SYDVKM, per germline. The CDR3 runs 16 residues. Trimming took 5 bases from V and 1 from J; bases not matched to a gene: 6. Clones were sequenced by immunoSEQ multiplex PCR, and TCRdb holds only the in-frame ones, with some missing. The table lists some 110,000 clones, roughly 88% of them singletons, with around 2.5% in the top ten. Whole-study findings and limits: Seropositive status at baseline applied to only six AZD1222 recipients. A mostly white British donor set with more females was recruited, and clonal diversity was possibly underestimated.

Details on this clone: Its target is unknown.

The clonotype was recovered from an adult in good health. This specimen was peripheral blood, taken on day 0 of AZD1222 vaccination. This chain links TRBV28 with TRBJ2-2; the match to TRBD1 covers 8 bases. For the CDR3, the DNA is TGTGCCAGCAGTCGAATCAGGGGGCTGAACACCGGGGAGCTGTTTTTT. Its translation: CASSRIRGLNTGELFF. Full variable domain (remainder filled in from reference TRBV28 and TRBJ2-2): DVKVTQSSRYLVKRTGEKVFLECVQDMDHENMFWYRQDPGLGLRLIYFSYDVKMKEKGDIPEGYSVSREKKERFSLILESASTNQTSMYLCASSRIRGLNTGELFFGEGSRLTVL.